The present TCR beta chain was sequenced within a study of PD-1 blockade in classical Hodgkin lymphoma. Time point defined: cycle 4 day 1 (C4D1), after around six weeks of nivolumab. All trial patients relapsed after autologous stem cell transplantation. Study results and limitations: According to reports, newly diagnosed patients had lower baseline TCR diversity than healthy donors, and relapsed/refractory patients had lower baseline TCR diversity still. TCR diversity rose significantly by C4D1 in CD4+ but not CD8+ cells.

The V end lost 6 bases, the J end lost 5 bases, and 16 bases lay between the germline ends. The CDR3 totals 15 residues. The germline V gene encodes CDR1 SGHNT and CDR2 YENEEA. Clones were sequenced by immunoSEQ multiplex PCR, and TCRdb holds only the in-frame ones, with some missing. The repertoire holds tens of thousands of clones, 87% seen once, with more than 8% in the top ten. Regarding this clone: What it binds is unknown.

The input for sequencing was peripheral blood mononuclear cells (PBMCs), taken before the fourth cycle of nivolumab. This rearrangement joins TRBV11-3 to TRBJ2-2, with D perhaps assigned TRBD1 or TRBD2 (6 bases each). The clonotype originates from a human donor with classical Hodgkin lymphoma. The CDR3 loop is CASRSRGDPTGELFF. CDR3 bases: TGTGCCAGCAGGAGTAGGGGGGACCCAACCGGGGAGCTGTTTTTT.